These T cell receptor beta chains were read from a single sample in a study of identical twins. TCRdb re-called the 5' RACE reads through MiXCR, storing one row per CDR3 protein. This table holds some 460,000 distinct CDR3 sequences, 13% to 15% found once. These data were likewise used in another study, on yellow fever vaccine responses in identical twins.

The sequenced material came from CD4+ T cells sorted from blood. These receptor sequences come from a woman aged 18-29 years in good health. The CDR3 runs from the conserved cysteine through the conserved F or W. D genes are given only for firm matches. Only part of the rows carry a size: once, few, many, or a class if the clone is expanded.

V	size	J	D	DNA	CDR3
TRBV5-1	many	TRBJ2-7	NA	TGCGCCAGCAGCTTGGGGGGAGTAAGCTCCTACGAGCAGTACTTC	CASSLGGVSSYEQYF
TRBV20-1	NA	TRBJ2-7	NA	TGCAGTGCCGTTTCAGACAATCCCTACGAGCAGTACTTC	CSAVSDNPYEQYF
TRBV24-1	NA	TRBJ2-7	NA	TGTGCCACCAGTGATACCAGACAGGACCGCTCCTACGAGCAGTACTTC	CATSDTRQDRSYEQYF
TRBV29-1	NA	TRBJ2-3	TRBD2	TGCAGCGTCCGCATAGCGGGAGAGGGTACGCAGTATTTT	CSVRIAGEGTQYF
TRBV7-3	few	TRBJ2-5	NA	TGTGCCAGCAGCTTGGTCGGGACTGGACAAGAGACCCAGTACTTC	CASSLVGTGQETQYF
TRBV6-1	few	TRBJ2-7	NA	TGTGCCAGCAGAATTGGGAGCTCCTACGAGCAGTACTTC	CASRIGSSYEQYF
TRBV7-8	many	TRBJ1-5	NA	TGTGCCAGCAGCCCCCTCGGTAGGGGTGGACAGCCCCAGCATTTT	CASSPLGRGGQPQHF
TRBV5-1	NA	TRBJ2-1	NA	TGCGCCAGCAGCTTGATAACTTCAGGCAATGAGCAGTTCTTC	CASSLITSGNEQFF
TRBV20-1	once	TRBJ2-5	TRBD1	TGCAGAGGGTTTGGGGGACAGGCGGAGACCCAGTACTTC	CRGFGGQAETQYF
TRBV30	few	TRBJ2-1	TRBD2	TGTGCCTGGAACCGGAGGACTAGCGGGGCCTACAATGAGCAGTTCTTC	CAWNRRTSGAYNEQFF
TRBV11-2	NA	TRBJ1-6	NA	TGTGCCAGCAGCTTAAGGATCTATAATTCACCCCTCCACTTT	CASSLRIYNSPLHF
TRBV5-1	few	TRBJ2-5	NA	TGCGCCAGCAGCTTGGGAGGTCTACCCACAAAAACCCAGTACTTC	CASSLGGLPTKTQYF
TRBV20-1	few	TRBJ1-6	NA	TGCAGTGCTAGAGCGGGGGGCAACAATTCACCCCTCCACTTT	CSARAGGNNSPLHF
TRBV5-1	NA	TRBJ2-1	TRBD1	TGCGCCAGCACCCCCCGGGACAGGGGGAAGGGTGAGCAGTTCTTC	CASTPRDRGKGEQFF
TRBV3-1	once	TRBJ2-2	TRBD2	TGTGCCACCAGCCAGGGACTAGCGGGGGGGCGTACCGGGGAGCTGTTTTTT	CATSQGLAGGRTGELFF
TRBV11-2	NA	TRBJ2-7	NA	TGTGCCAGCAGCTTAGAAACAGGGATCTACGAGCAGTACTTC	CASSLETGIYEQYF
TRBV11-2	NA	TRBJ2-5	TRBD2	TGTGCCAGCAGCTTAGACCGTACTAGCGGGGGGACGTACCAAGAGACCCAGTACTTC	CASSLDRTSGGTYQETQYF
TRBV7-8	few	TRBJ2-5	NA	TGTGCCAGCAGCTTCTCCGGATATGAGACCCAGTACTTC	CASSFSGYETQYF
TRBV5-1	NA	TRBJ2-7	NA	TGCGCCAGCAGCTTGGTAACTACAGGGCTAATTAGCTACGAGCAGTACTTC	CASSLVTTGLISYEQYF
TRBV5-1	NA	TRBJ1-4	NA	TGCGCCAGCAGCTTGGGCGTCGGAAGGTCTGCGGAAAAACTGTTTTTT	CASSLGVGRSAEKLFF
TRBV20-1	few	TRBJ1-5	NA	TGCAGTGCAACCCACATAAGGGTAGATGAGGGTCAGCCCCAGCATTTT	CSATHIRVDEGQPQHF
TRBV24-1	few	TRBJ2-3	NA	TGTGCCACCAGTGATTCCAGGACCTCCACAGATACGCAGTATTTT	CATSDSRTSTDTQYF
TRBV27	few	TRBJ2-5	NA	TGTGCCAGCAGTCCAATTCCTAATTGGCAAGAGACCCAGTACTTC	CASSPIPNWQETQYF
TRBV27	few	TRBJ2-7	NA	TGTGCCAGCAGTCCTACGGGACTCAGGCACGAGCAGTACTTC	CASSPTGLRHEQYF
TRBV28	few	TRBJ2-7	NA	TGTGCCAGCAGTTTATCGGTCCTCTCCTACGAGCAGTACTTC	CASSLSVLSYEQYF
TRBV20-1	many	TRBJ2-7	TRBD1	TGCAGTCCTGGACAGGGAGAAGCCTACGAGCAGTACTTC	CSPGQGEAYEQYF
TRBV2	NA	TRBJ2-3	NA	TGTGCCAGCACGAAAGAGAGAGCTAGCACAGATACGCAGTATTTT	CASTKERASTDTQYF
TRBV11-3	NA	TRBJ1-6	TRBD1	TGTGCCAGCAGCTCCGGACAGGGCTATAATTCACCCCTCCACTTT	CASSSGQGYNSPLHF
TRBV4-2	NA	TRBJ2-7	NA	TGTGCCAGCAGCCAAGCCCCTGGCCCCACCTACGAGCAGTACTTC	CASSQAPGPTYEQYF
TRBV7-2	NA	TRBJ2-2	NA	TGTGCCAGCAGCTTATATCAAGGGGGGACCGGGGAGCTGTTTTTT	CASSLYQGGTGELFF
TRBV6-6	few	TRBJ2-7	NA	TGTGCCAGCAGTTACTTGCGGGACAGTTTGAAGTACTTC	CASSYLRDSLKYF
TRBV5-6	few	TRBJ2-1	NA	TGTGCCAGCAGCTCGCTAGCATTTGCCCTCAATGAGCAGTTCTTC	CASSSLAFALNEQFF
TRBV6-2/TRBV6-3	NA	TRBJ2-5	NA	TGTGCCAGCAGTTACGGTCGGACAATGCAAGAGACCCAGTACTTC	CASSYGRTMQETQYF
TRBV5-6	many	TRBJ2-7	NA	TGTGCCAGCAGCCTCAGAGAGGGTGGGTCCTACGAGCAGTACTTC	CASSLREGGSYEQYF
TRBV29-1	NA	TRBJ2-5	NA	TGCAGCGTCCTTGCCGAGACTGCCACGGAGACCCAGTACTTC	CSVLAETATETQYF
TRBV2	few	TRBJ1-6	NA	TGTGCCAGCAGTGAAGAAGGCGCAAGGAATTCACCCCTCCACTTT	CASSEEGARNSPLHF
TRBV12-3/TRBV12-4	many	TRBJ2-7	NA	TGTGCCAGCGGGGGGCGTTCCTACGAGCAGTACTTC	CASGGRSYEQYF
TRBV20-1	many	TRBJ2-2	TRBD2	TGCAGTGCTACGGGGGGGTTCACCGGGGAGCTGTTTTTT	CSATGGFTGELFF
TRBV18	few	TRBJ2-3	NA	TGTGCCAGCTCACCAGGAGTCCCCACAGATACGCAGTATTTT	CASSPGVPTDTQYF
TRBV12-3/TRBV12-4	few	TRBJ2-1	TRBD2	TGTGCCAGCAGTCCCCACGAAGCGGGGGGGTTCTTC	CASSPHEAGGFF
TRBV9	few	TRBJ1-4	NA	TGTGCCAGCAGCGTCTTTGGGGGGGGAAAGAGGACGACTAATGAAAAACTGTTTTTT	CASSVFGGGKRTTNEKLFF
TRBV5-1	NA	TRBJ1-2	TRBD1	TGCGCCAGCAGCGAAGGGACAGCTAACTATGGCTACACCTTC	CASSEGTANYGYTF
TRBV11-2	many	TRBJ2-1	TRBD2	TGTGCCGGCGCTAAGCGGGGGGGCCGCGATGAGCAGTTCTTC	CAGAKRGGRDEQFF
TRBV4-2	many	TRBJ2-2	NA	TGTGCCAGCAGCCAAGATGAGAGTAGGAACACCGGGGAGCTGTTTTTT	CASSQDESRNTGELFF
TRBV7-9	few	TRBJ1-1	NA	TGTGCCAGCAGCATAGTACTAATTACTGAAGCTTTCTTT	CASSIVLITEAFF
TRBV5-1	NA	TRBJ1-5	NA	TGCGCCAGCAGCTTAGAAGGGGCTAGTCAGCCCCAGCATTTT	CASSLEGASQPQHF
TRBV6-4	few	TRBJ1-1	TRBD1	TGTGCCAGCAGTGACGGACAGGGAAGGTCGGCTTTCTTT	CASSDGQGRSAFF
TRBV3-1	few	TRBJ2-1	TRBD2	TGTGCCAGCAGCCAAGAATGGCAGATGCGGGGGGGGAAATTCTTC	CASSQEWQMRGGKFF
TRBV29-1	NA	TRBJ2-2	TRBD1	TGCAGCGTTGATCCCGTACAGGGGGCGGATCTCGGGACCGGGGAGCTGTTTTTT	CSVDPVQGADLGTGELFF
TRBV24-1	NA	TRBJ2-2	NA	TGTGCCACCAGTGATTTAGAGAACACCGGGGAGCTGTTTTTT	CATSDLENTGELFF
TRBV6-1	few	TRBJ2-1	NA	TGTGCCAGCAGTCGACCTCGGATCACTCCGTCCTACAATGAGCAGTTCTTC	CASSRPRITPSYNEQFF
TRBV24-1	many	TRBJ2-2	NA	TGTGCCACCAGTGAATCCCCCCCCCTGGCGACGAACACCGGGGAGCTGTTTTTT	CATSESPPLATNTGELFF
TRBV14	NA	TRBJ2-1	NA	TGTGCCAGCATGGGACAACCCTACAATGAGCAGTTCTTC	CASMGQPYNEQFF
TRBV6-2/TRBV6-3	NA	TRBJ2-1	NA	TGTTCCAGCAGTACGGGTAGGGGCAATGAGCAGTTCTTC	CSSSTGRGNEQFF
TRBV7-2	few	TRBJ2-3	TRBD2	TGTGCCAGCAGCTACCGACTAGCGGGAGGTTTCACAGATACGCAGTATTTT	CASSYRLAGGFTDTQYF
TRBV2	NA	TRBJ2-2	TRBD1	TGTGCCAGCAGACGGACAGGGGGCGCGAACACCGGGGAGCTGTTTTTT	CASRRTGGANTGELFF
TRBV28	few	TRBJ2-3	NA	TGTGCCAGCAGCCAGGGACTTTATACGCAGTATTTT	CASSQGLYTQYF
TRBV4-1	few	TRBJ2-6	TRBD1	TGCGCCAGCAGCCAGATGGGACAGTCCTACTCTGGGGCCAACGTCCTGACTTTC	CASSQMGQSYSGANVLTF
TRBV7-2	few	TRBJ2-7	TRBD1	TGTGCCAGCAGCGCGTCAGGGGGCTACGAGCAGTACTTC	CASSASGGYEQYF